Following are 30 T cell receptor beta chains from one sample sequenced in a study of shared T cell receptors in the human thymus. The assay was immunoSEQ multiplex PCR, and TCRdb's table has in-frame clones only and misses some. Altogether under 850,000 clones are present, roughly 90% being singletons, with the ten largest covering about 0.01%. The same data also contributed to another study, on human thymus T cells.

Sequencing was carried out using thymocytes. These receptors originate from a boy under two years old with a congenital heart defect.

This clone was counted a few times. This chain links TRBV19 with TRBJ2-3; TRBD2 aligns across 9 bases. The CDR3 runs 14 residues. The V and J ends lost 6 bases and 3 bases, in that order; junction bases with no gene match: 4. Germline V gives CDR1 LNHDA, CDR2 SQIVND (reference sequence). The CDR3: CASRGLAGTDTQYF. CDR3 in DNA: TGTGCCAGTAGGGGACTAGCAGGGACAGATACGCAGTATTTT.

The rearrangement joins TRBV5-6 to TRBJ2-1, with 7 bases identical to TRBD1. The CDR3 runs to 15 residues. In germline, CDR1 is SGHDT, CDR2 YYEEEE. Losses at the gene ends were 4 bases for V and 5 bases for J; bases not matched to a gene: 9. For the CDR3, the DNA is TGTGCCAGCAGCCACCGACAGGGTGGACACAATGAGCAGTTCTTC. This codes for CASSHRQGGHNEQFF.

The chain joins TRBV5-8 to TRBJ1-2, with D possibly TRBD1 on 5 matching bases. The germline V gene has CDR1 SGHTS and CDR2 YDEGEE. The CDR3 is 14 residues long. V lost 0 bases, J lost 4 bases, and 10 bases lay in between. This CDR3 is CASSLDRRVYGYTF. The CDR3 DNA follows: TGTGCCAGCAGCTTGGACAGGAGAGTCTATGGCTACACCTTC. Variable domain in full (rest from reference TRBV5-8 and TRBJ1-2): EAGVTQSPTHLIKTRGQQATLRCSPISGHTSVYWYQQALGLGLQFLLWYDEGEERNRGNFPPRFSGRQFPNYSSELNVNALELEDSALYLCASSLDRRVYGYTFGSGTRLTVV.

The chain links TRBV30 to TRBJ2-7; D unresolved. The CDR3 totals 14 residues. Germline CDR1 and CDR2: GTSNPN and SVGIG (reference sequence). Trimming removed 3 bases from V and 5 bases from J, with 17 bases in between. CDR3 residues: CAWSPRRGRDEQYF. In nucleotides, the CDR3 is TGTGCCTGGAGCCCCCGGCGAGGCCGCGACGAGCAGTACTTC.

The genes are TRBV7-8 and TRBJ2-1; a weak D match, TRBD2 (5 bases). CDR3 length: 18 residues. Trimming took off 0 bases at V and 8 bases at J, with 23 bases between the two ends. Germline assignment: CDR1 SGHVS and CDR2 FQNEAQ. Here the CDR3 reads CASSLASSGDTLKDEQFF. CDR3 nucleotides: TGTGCCAGCAGCTTAGCATCCAGCGGAGACACCCTGAAGGATGAGCAGTTCTTC. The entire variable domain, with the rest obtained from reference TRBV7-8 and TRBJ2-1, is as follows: GAGVSQSPRYKVAKRGQDVALRCDPISGHVSLFWYQQALGQGPEFLTYFQNEAQLDKSGLPSDRFFAERPEGSVSTLKIQRTQQEDSAVYLCASSLASSGDTLKDEQFFGPGTRLTVL.

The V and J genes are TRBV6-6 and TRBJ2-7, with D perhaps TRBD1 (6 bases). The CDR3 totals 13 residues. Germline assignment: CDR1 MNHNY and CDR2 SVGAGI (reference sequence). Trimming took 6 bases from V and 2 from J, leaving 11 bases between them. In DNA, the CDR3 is TGTGCCAGCAGGGGGACATCACCCTACGAGCAGTACTTC. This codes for CASRGTSPYEQYF.

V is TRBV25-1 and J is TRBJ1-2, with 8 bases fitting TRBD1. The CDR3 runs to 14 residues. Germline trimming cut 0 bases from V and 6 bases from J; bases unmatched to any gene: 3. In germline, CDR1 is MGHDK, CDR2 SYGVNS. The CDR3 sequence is CASSEYSGQDGYTF. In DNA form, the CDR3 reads TGTGCCAGCAGTGAATATTCGGGACAGGATGGCTACACCTTC.

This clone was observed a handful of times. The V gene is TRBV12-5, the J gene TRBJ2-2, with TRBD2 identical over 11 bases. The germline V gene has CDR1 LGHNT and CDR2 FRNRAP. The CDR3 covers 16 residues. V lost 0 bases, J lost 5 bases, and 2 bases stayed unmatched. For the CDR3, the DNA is TGTGCTAGTGGTTTGGTAGGGACTAGCGGAACCGGGGAGCTGTTTTTT. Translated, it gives CASGLVGTSGTGELFF.

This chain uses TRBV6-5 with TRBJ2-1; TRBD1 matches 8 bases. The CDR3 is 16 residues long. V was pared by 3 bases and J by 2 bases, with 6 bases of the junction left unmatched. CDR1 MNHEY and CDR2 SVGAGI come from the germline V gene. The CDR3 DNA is TGTGCCAGCAGTTATGGGCAGGGGGCGACCTACAATGAGCAGTTCTTC. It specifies CASSYGQGATYNEQFF.

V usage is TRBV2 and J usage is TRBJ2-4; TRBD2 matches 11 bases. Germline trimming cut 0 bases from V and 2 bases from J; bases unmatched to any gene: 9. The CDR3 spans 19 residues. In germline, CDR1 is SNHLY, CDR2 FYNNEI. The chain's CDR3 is CASSEASSGRPETKNIQYF. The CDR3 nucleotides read TGTGCCAGCAGTGAAGCATCTAGCGGGAGGCCTGAGACCAAAAACATTCAGTACTTC.

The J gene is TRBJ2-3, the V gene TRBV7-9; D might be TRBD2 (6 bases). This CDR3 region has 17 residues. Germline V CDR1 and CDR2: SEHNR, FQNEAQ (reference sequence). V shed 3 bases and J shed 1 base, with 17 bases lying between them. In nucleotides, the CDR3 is TGTGCCAGCAGCTTGCGGGACCCTTGCGTCCGCACAGATACGCAGTATTTT. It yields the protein CASSLRDPCVRTDTQYF.

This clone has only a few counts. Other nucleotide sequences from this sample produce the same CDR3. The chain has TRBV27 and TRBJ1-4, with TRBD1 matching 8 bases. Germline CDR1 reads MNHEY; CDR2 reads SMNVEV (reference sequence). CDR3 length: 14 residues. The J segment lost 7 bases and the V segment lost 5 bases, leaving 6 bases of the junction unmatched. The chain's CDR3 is CASSPDRGGEKLFF. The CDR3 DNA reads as TGTGCCAGCAGTCCAGACAGGGGTGGTGAAAAACTGTTTTTT.

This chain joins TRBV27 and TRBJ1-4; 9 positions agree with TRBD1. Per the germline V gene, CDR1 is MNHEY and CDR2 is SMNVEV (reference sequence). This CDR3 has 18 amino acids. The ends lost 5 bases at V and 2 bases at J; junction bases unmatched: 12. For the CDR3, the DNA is TGTGCCAGCAGTCTACAATGGACAGGGGAAATCACTAATGAAAAACTGTTTTTT. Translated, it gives CASSLQWTGEITNEKLFF.

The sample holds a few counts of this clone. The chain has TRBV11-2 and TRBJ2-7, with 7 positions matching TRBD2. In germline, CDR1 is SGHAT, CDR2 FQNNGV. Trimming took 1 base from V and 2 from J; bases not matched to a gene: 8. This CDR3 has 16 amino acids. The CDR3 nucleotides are TGTGCCAGCAGCTTAGGCGTCTACCGGGAGGCCTACGAGCAGTACTTC. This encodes CASSLGVYREAYEQYF.

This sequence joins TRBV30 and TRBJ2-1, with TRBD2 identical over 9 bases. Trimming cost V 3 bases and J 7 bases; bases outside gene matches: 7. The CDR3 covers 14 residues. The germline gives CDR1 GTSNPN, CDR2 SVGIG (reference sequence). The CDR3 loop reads CAWSGREGGNEQFF. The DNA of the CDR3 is TGTGCCTGGAGCGGGCGGGAGGGAGGTAATGAGCAGTTCTTC.

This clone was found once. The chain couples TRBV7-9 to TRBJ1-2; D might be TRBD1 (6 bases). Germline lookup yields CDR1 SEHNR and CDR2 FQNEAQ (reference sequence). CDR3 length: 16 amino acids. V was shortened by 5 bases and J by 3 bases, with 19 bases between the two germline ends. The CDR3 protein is CASSRRQGGGHYGYTF. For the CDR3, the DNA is TGTGCCAGCAGCCGCCGGCAGGGCGGGGGCCACTATGGCTACACCTTC.

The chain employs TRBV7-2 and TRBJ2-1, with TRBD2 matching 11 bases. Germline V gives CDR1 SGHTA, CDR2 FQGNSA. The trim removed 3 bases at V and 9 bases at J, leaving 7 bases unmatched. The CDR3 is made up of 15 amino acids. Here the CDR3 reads CASSFSGREGIEQFF. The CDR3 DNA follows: TGTGCCAGCAGCTTTAGCGGGAGGGAAGGGATTGAGCAGTTCTTC.

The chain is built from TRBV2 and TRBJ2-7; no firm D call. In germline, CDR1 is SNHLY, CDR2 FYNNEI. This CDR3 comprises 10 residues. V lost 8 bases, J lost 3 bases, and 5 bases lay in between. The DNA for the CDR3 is TGTGCCAGCGGCTTCTACGAGCAGTACTTC. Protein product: CASGFYEQYF.

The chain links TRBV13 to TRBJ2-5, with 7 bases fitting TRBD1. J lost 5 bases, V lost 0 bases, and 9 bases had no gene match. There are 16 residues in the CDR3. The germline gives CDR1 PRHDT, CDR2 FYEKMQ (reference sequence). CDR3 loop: CASSLGGQTSPETQYF. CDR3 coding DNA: TGTGCCAGCAGCTTAGGGGGACAGACTTCGCCTGAGACCCAGTACTTC.

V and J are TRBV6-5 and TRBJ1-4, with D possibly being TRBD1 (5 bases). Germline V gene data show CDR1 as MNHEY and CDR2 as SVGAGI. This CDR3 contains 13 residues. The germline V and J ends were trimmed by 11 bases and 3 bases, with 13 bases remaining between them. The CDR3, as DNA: TGTGCCTGGAGGGGAACGGCTAATGAAAAACTGTTTTTT. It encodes CAWRGTANEKLFF.

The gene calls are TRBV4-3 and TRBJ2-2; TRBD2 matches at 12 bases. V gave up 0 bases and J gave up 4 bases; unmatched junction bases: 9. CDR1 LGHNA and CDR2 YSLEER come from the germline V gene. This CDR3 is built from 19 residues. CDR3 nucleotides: TGCGCCAGCAGCCAAGACAAAATGCCTAGCGGGAGGGTCACCGGGGAGCTGTTTTTT. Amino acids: CASSQDKMPSGRVTGELFF.

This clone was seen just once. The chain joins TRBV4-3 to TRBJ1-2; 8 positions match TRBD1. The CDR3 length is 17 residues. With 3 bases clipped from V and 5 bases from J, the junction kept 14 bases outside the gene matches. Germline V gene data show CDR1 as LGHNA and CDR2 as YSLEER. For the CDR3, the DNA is TGCGCCAGCAGCCACGATTCCATGGACAGGGAGTGGTATGGCTACACCTTC. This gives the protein CASSHDSMDREWYGYTF.

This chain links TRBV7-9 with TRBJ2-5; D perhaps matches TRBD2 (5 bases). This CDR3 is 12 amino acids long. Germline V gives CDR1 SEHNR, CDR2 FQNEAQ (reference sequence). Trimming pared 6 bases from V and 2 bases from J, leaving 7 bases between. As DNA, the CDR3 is TGTGCCAGCAGACGGGGACAAGAGACCCAGTACTTC. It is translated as CASRRGQETQYF.

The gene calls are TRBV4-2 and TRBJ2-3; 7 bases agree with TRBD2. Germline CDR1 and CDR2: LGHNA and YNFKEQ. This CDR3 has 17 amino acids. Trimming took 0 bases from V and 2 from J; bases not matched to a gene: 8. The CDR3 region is CASSQDLGEGPTDTQYF. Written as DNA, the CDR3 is TGTGCCAGCAGCCAAGATCTGGGGGAGGGCCCCACAGATACGCAGTATTTT.

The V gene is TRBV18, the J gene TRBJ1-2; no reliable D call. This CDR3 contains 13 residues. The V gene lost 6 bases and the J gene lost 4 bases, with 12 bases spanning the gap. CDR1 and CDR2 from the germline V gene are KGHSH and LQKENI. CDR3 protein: CASSGLDFYGYTF. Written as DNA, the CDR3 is TGTGCCAGCTCCGGACTGGACTTCTATGGCTACACCTTC.

CDR3 sequence reads: CAISVGLAIETQYF. CDR3 DNA sequence: TGTGCCATCAGTGTGGGACTAGCGATAGAGACCCAGTACTTC. V usage is TRBV10-3 and J usage is TRBJ2-5; 10 bases match TRBD2. V dropped 4 bases and J dropped 4; count of bases not matched to a gene: 3. The CDR3 contains 14 residues. CDR1 is ENHRY, CDR2 SYGVKD, per germline.

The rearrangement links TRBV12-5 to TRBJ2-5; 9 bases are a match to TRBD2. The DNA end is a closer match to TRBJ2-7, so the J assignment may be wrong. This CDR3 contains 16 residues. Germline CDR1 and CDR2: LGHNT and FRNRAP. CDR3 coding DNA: TGTGCTAGTGGTTTGGGCGGGAGGGCCCTTGGGTACGAGCAGTACTTC. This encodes CASGLGGRALGYEQYF.

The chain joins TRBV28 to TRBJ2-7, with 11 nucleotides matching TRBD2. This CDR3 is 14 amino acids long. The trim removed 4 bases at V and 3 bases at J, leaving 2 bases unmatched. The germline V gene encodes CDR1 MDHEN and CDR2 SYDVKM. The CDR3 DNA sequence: TGTGCCAGCAGTTCGGGACTAGCGGACTACGAGCAGTACTTC. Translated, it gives CASSSGLADYEQYF.

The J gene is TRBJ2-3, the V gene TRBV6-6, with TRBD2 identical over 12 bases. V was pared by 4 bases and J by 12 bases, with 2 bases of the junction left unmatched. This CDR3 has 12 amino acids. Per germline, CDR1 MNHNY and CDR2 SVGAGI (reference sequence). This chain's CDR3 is CASSWTSGDQYF. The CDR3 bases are TGTGCCAGCAGTTGGACTAGCGGGGATCAGTATTTT.

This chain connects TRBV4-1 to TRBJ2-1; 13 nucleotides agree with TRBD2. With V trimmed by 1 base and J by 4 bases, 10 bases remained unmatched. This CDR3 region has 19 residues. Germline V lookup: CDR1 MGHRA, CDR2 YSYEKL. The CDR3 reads CASSQGTSGRADKYNEQFF. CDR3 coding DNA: TGCGCCAGCAGCCAAGGGACTAGCGGGAGAGCCGATAAGTACAATGAGCAGTTCTTC.